This T cell receptor beta chain originates from a study of OX40 agonist ivuxolimab in advanced cancers. The overall study: Three patients, one with hepatocellular carcinoma and two with cutaneous melanoma, responded partially.

Assay used: immunoSEQ multiplex PCR; TCRdb lists only in-frame clones, some missing. The sample records more than 15,000 clones, around 80% being singletons. Sequences were derived from CD4+ or CD8+ T cells sorted from blood, sampled in a trial of the OX40 agonist ivuxolimab. This sequence was found in an adult with an advanced solid tumor such as melanoma, head and neck, liver or kidney cancer.

The CDR3 region has the DNA TGTGCCACCAGCACCCTCCCCCGGGAGGCAGGAACCTACGAGCAGTACTTC. This gives the protein CATSTLPREAGTYEQYF. This chain connects TRBV15 to TRBJ2-7, with 7 bases lining up with TRBD2. The CDR3 length is 17 residues. The J segment lost 2 bases and the V segment lost 4 bases, leaving 14 bases of the junction unmatched. The germline V gene has CDR1 LNHNV and CDR2 YYDKDF (reference sequence).